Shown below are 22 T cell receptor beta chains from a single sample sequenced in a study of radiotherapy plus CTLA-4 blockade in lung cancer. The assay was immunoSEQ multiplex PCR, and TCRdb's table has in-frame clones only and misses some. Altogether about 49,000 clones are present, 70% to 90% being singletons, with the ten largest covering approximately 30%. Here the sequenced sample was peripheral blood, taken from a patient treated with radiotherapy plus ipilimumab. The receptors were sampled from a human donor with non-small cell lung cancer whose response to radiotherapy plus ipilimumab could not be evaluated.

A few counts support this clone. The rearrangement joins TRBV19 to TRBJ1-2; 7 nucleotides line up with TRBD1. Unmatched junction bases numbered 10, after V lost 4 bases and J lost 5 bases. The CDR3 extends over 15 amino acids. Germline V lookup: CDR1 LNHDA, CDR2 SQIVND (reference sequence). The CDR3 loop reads CASSSPPTGEYGYTF. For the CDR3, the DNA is TGTGCCAGTAGTAGCCCTCCTACAGGGGAATATGGCTACACCTTC. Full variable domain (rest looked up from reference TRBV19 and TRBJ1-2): DGGITQSPKYLFRKEGQNVTLSCEQNLNHDAMYWYRQDPGQGLRLIYYSQIVNDFQKGDIAEGYSVSREKKESFPLTVTSAQKNPTAFYLCASSSPPTGEYGYTFGSGTRLTVV.

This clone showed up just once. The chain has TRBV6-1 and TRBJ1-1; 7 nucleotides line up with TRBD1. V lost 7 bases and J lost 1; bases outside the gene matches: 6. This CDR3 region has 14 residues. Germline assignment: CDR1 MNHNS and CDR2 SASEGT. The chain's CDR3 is CASKRGQRNTEAFF. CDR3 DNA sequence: TGTGCCAGCAAAAGGGGACAGAGGAACACTGAAGCTTTCTTT.

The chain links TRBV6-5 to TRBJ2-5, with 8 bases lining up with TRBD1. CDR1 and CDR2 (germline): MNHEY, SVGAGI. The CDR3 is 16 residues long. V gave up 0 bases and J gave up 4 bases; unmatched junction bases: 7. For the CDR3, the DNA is TGTGCCAGCAGTTACTCGAGACAGGGGAGCGGAGAGACCCAGTACTTC. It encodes CASSYSRQGSGETQYF.

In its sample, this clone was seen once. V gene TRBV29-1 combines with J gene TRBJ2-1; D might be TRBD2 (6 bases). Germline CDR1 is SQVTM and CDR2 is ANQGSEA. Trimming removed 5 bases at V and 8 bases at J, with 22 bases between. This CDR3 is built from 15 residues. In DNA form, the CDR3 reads TGCAGCGTTTGGTTCGTCGGGGAGGTGGTGGATGAGCAGTTCTTC. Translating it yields CSVWFVGEVVDEQFF.

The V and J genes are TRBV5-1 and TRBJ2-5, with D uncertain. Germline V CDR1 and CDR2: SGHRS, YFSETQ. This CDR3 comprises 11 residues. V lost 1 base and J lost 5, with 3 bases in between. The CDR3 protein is CASSLSETQYF. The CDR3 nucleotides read TGCGCCAGCAGCTTGAGCGAGACCCAGTACTTC.

This CDR3 is CASSPSSGLYNEQFF. DNA for the CDR3: TGCGCCAGCAGCCCCTCTAGCGGGCTTTACAATGAGCAGTTCTTC. The chain couples TRBV5-1 to TRBJ2-1; 8 bases fit TRBD2. Losses at the gene ends were 4 bases for V and 4 bases for J; bases not matched to a gene: 7. In germline, CDR1 is SGHRS, CDR2 YFSETQ. The CDR3 consists of 15 residues.

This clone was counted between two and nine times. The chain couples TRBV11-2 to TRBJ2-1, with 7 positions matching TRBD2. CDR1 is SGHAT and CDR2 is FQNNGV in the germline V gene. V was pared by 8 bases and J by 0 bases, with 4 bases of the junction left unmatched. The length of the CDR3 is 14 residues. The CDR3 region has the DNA TGTGCCAGCGAGGAGCGGGACTCCTACAATGAGCAGTTCTTC. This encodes CASEERDSYNEQFF.

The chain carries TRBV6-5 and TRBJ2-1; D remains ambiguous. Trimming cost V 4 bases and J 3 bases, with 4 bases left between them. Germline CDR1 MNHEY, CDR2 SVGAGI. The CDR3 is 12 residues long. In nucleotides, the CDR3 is TGTGCCAGCAGTTCAGGCTACAATGAGCAGTTCTTC. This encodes CASSSGYNEQFF.

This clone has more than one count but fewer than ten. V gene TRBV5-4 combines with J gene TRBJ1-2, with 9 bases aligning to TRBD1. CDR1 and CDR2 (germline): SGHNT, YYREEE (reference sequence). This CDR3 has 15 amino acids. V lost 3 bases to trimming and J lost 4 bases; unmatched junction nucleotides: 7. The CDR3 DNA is TGTGCCAGCAGCTCCGCCGGGACAGGGTTCTATGGCTACACCTTC. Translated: CASSSAGTGFYGYTF.

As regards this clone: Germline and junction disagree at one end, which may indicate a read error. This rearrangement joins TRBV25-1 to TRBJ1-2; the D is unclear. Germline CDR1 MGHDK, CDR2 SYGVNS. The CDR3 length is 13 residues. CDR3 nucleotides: TGTGCCAACAGTGAGGAGGGCGTCGGCGGCTACACCTTC. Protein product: CANSEEGVGGYTF.

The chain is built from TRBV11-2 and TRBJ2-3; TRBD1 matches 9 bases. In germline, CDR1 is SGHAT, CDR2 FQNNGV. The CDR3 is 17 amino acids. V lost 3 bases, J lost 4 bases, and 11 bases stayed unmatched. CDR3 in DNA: TGTGCCAGCAGCTTTGACGCGGGACAGGGCGGTGCAGATACGCAGTATTTT. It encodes CASSFDAGQGGADTQYF.

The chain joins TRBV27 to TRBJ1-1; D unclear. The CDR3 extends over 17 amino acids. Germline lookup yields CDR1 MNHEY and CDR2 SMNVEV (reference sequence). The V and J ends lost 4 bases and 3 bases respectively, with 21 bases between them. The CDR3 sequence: CASSSTQGGRLDTEAFF. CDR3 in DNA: TGTGCCAGCAGTTCCACCCAAGGAGGAAGACTAGACACTGAAGCTTTCTTT.

CDR3 nucleotides: TGTGCCAGCAGCTCAGAGACCGGGACAGCGCTCTCTGGAAACACCATATATTTT. Its protein product is CASSSETGTALSGNTIYF. This chain connects TRBV7-9 to TRBJ1-3; 7 bases line up with TRBD1. Germline values: CDR1 SEHNR, CDR2 FQNEAQ (reference sequence). The CDR3 extends over 18 amino acids. V was pared by 4 bases and J by 0 bases, with 12 bases of the junction left unmatched.

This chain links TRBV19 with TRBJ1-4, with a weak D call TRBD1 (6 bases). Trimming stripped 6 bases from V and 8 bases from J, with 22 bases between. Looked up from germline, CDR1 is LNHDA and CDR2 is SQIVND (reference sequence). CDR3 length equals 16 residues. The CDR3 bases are TGTGCCAGTAGCGACGGGACACCCCGAAGAGGAGAAAAACTGTTTTTT. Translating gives CASSDGTPRRGEKLFF.

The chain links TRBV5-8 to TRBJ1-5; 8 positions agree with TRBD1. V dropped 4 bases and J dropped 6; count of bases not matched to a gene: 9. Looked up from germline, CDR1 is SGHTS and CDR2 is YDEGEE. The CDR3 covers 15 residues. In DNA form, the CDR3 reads TGTGCCAGCAGCCCGGGGACAGGTTGGGGTCAGCCCCAGCATTTT. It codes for CASSPGTGWGQPQHF.

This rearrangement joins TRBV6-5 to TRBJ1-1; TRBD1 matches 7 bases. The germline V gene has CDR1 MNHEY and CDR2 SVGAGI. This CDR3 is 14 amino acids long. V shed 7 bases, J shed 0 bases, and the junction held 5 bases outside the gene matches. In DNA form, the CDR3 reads TGTGCCAGCACCGAGACAGGGTTGAACACTGAAGCTTTCTTT. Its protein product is CASTETGLNTEAFF.

The chain's CDR3 is CASSPSQGPRTEAFF. The CDR3 DNA reads TGTGCCAGCAGCCCTTCACAGGGTCCTCGGACTGAAGCTTTCTTT. This sequence joins TRBV4-2 and TRBJ1-1; perhaps TRBD1 as D (6 bases). The CDR3 is made up of 15 amino acids. From germline, CDR1 is LGHNA and CDR2 YNFKEQ. Trimming pared 4 bases from V and 5 bases from J, leaving 17 bases between.

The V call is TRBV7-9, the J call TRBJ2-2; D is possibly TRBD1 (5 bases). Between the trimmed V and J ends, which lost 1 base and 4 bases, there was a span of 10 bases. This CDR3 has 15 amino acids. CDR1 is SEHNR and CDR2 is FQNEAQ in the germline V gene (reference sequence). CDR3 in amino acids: CASSLGGASTGELFF. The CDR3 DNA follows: TGTGCCAGCAGCTTAGGTGGGGCGAGCACCGGGGAGCTGTTTTTT.

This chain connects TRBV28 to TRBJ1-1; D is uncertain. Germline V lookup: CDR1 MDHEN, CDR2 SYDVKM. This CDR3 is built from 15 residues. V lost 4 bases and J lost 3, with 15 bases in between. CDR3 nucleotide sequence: TGTGCCAGCAGTTCTTTTGGCGGGAGGGACACTGAAGCTTTCTTT. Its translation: CASSSFGGRDTEAFF.

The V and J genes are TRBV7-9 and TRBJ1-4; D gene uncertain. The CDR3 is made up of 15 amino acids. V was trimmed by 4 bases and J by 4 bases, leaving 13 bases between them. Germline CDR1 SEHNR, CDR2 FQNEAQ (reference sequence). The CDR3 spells CASSSYLGGNEKLFF. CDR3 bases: TGTGCCAGCAGCTCGTACTTAGGCGGTAATGAAAAACTGTTTTTT.

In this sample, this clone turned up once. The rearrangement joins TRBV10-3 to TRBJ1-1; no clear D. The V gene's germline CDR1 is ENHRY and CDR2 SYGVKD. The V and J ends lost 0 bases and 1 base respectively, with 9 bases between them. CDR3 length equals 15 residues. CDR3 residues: CAISESAGGNTEAFF. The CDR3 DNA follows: TGTGCCATCAGTGAGTCGGCCGGAGGGAACACTGAAGCTTTCTTT.

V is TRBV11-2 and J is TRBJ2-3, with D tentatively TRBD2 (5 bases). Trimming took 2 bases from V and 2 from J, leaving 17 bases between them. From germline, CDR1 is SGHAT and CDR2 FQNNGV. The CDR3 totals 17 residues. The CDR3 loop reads CASSLYPPGIYTDTQYF. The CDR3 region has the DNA TGTGCCAGCAGCTTATACCCCCCCGGGATTTACACAGATACGCAGTATTTT.